This T cell receptor (beta chain) came from a study of Tregs in tolerant kidney transplant recipients. As regards this clone: Its antigen is still unknown.

Unstimulated Tregs (CD4+CD25+CD127-) and CD4+CD25- non-Tregs were sorted from PBMCs. The repertoire was sequenced with immunoSEQ multiplex PCR; TCRdb's copy has only in-frame clones and lacks some. The sample yields roughly 250,000 clones, approximately 84% seen once. The study's findings and limits: The most relevant donor-specific Treg TCRbeta repertoire apparently came from expansion with activated donor B cells.

Sequencing was done on a sample of CD4+ T cells from blood. The sequence came from a human donor in good health.

The CDR3 sequence is CASSGQVSGANVLTF. CDR3 nucleotide sequence: TGTGCCAGCAGTGGACAGGTCTCTGGGGCCAACGTCCTGACTTTC. This chain connects TRBV6-6 to TRBJ2-6, with 7 nucleotides matching TRBD1. The CDR3 is 15 residues long. V was clipped by 5 bases and J by 0 bases; unmatched bases: 1. The germline V gene encodes CDR1 MNHNY and CDR2 SVGAGI (reference sequence).